Detailed here is one T cell receptor (beta chain). This sample stems from a study of regulatory dendritic cells for organ transplantation. Trimming cost V 6 bases and J 6 bases; bases outside gene matches: 9. Germline CDR1 reads SGHVS; CDR2 reads FNYEAQ. The CDR3 sequence is 15 residues long. The method was immunoSEQ multiplex PCR; TCRdb's version includes in-frame clones alone and lacks a portion of them. The sample contains about 28,000 clones, about four fifths of which appear only once. Sequences were obtained from naive CD4+ T cells from blood. Subset described: CD45RA+ naive T cells. The chain has TRBV7-6 and TRBJ2-1, with 9 bases aligning to TRBD2. This TCR was recovered from a human donor in good health. CDR3 coding DNA: TGTGCCAGCAGTTCCCTCGCGGGGGGGCCCAATGAGCAGTTCTTC. Protein: CASSSLAGGPNEQFF.